The 10 T cell receptor beta chains below come from one sample, sequenced in a study of T cells in Graves' hyperthyroidism and ophthalmopathy (dated by TCRdb to the late 2010s). Receptor amplification or capture employed multiplex PCR. The reads were generated on an Illumina HiSeq 2000. TCR beta CDR3 regions were amplified from RNA transcripts. The TCR CDR3 was subjected to a first round of RT-PCR using the HTBI primer set and the Qiagen OneStep RT-PCR kit. The public sequencing data were trimmed at Q25 with fastp and processed into clonotypes with MiXCR by TCRdb, which kept only in-frame beta chains. Every entry covers one CDR3 protein and lists the most common genes and DNA from its rows. The sample yields fewer than 550,000 distinct CDR3 sequences; 15% to 18% were counted once. Jointly, the top ten make up around an eighth of the sample. The source material was blood. The receptor source for this set is a woman aged 18-30 years with Graves' hyperthyroidism.

The chain carries TRBV3-1 and TRBJ2-5; tentatively, D is TRBD2 (5 bases). The CDR3 runs to 15 residues. The germline V gene has CDR1 LGHDT and CDR2 YNNKEL (reference sequence). The V and J ends lost 2 bases and 0 bases respectively, with 10 bases between them. The CDR3 reads CASSQTPGYQETQYF. CDR3 coding DNA: TGTGCCAGCAGCCAAACCCCGGGATACCAAGAGACCCAGTACTTC.

In this sample, this clonotype turned up a few times. This chain links TRBV6-5 with TRBJ1-6; D remains ambiguous. The length of the CDR3 is 13 residues. Trimming took off 1 base at V and 9 bases at J, with 7 bases between the two ends. The V gene's germline CDR1 is MNHEY and CDR2 SVGAGI. CDR3 amino acids: CASSYFAGSPLHF. DNA for the CDR3: TGTGCCAGCAGTTACTTTGCGGGTTCACCCCTCCACTTT.

This rearrangement joins TRBV10-1 to TRBJ2-5; 12 nucleotides line up with TRBD2. CDR1 and CDR2 (germline): WNHNN, SYGVQD (reference sequence). J gave up 3 bases and V 0 bases, and 2 bases lay outside the gene matches. This CDR3 contains 16 residues. CDR3 in DNA: TGCGCCAGCAGTGAGTCCCGACTAGCGGGAGAAGAGACCCAGTACTTC. The encoded protein is CASSESRLAGEETQYF.

CDR3 DNA: TGTGCCAGCAGTTCCCAAACAGGGCCTGGGGCCAACGTCCTGACTTTC. Its translation is CASSSQTGPGANVLTF. The rearrangement uses TRBV27 and TRBJ2-6; weak D call: TRBD1 (6 bases). Germline V gene sequence: CDR1 MNHEY, CDR2 SMNVEV (reference sequence). V lost 4 bases, J lost 2 bases, and 12 bases lay in between. This CDR3 comprises 16 residues.

The chain carries TRBV6-1 and TRBJ1-1; maybe TRBD1 (5 bases). Germline CDR1 reads MNHNS; CDR2 reads SASEGT. V was trimmed by 4 bases and J by 6 bases, leaving 18 bases between them. The CDR3 totals 15 residues. CDR3: CASSVGPVGESEAFF. The CDR3 DNA reads TGTGCCAGCAGTGTAGGACCGGTGGGGGAATCTGAAGCTTTCTTT.

In this sample, this clonotype turned up many times. The chain combines TRBV20-1 with TRBJ2-1; 11 nucleotides align to TRBD2. The CDR3 sequence is 15 residues long. Germline CDR1 and CDR2: DFQATT and SNEGSKA (reference sequence). The trim removed 3 bases at V and 5 bases at J, leaving 6 bases unmatched. CDR3 sequence reads: CSARPTSGGNNEQFF. CDR3 coding DNA: TGCAGTGCTAGGCCAACTAGCGGGGGAAACAATGAGCAGTTCTTC.

This clonotype was observed at least ten times. The V and J genes are TRBV19 and TRBJ1-2; TRBD1 matches 7 bases. Germline V CDR1 and CDR2: LNHDA, SQIVND (reference sequence). The ends lost 5 bases at V and 2 bases at J; junction bases unmatched: 8. The CDR3 is made up of 15 amino acids. CDR3 amino acids: CASSPTGQANYGYTF. The CDR3 DNA is TGTGCCAGTAGTCCAACCGGACAGGCAAACTATGGCTACACCTTC.

This clonotype was detected many times. The chain employs TRBV27 and TRBJ1-1, with a weak D call TRBD1 (5 bases). V was pared by 7 bases and J by 6 bases, with 15 bases between. The germline V gene encodes CDR1 MNHEY and CDR2 SMNVEV (reference sequence). CDR3 size: 13 residues. The CDR3 DNA follows: TGTGCCAGCAATTTCCGGGGGTCGGCTGAAGCTTTCTTT. Its protein product is CASNFRGSAEAFF.

V and J are TRBV11-2 and TRBJ2-2; 9 positions agree with TRBD2. The V gene's germline CDR1 is SGHAT and CDR2 FQNNGV. V trimming: 1 base; J trimming: 6 bases; junction bases outside the gene matches: 3. The CDR3 is 15 amino acids. The CDR3 here is CASSLGTSASGELFF. In DNA, the CDR3 is TGTGCCAGCAGCTTAGGGACTAGCGCCTCCGGGGAGCTGTTTTTT. The whole variable domain, filled in from reference TRBV11-2 and TRBJ2-2, reads EAGVAQSPRYKIIEKRQSVAFWCNPISGHATLYWYQQILGQGPKLLIQFQNNGVVDDSQLPKDRFSAERLKGVDSTLKIQPAKLEDSAVYLCASSLGTSASGELFFGEGSRLTVL.

This clonotype appeared a few times. V is TRBV11-2 and J is TRBJ2-7; the D is unclear. Trimming took off 3 bases at V and 4 bases at J, with 19 bases between the two ends. Germline V gene sequence: CDR1 SGHAT, CDR2 FQNNGV. The CDR3 has 16 amino acids. DNA for the CDR3: TGTGCCAGCAGCTTTAGCCACGGGCCGCTCGAGTACGAGCAGTACTTC. Its protein is CASSFSHGPLEYEQYF.